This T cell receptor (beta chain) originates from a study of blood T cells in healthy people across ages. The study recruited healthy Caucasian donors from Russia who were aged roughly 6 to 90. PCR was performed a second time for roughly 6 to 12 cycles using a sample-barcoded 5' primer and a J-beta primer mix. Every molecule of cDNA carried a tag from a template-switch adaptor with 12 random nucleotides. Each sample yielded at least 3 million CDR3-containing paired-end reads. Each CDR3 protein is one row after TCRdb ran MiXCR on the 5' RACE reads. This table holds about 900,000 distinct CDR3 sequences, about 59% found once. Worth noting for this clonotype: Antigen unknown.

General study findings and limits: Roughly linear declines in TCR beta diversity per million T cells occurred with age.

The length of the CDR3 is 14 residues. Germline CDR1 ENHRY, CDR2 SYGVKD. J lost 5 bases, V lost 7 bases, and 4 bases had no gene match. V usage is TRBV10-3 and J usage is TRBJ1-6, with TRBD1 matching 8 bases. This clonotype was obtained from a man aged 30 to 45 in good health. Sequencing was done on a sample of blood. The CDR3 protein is CAITQGAHNSPLHF. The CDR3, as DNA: TGTGCCATCACTCAGGGGGCGCATAATTCACCCCTCCACTTT.